These T cell receptor beta chains were read from a single sample in a study of T cells in Graves' hyperthyroidism and ophthalmopathy. Each CDR3 protein is one row after TCRdb ran MiXCR on the multiplex PCR reads. Of hundreds of thousands of distinct CDR3 sequences in the sample, approximately 14% were seen once. The source material was blood. These receptors originate from a woman aged 18 to 35 with Graves' hyperthyroidism. Each CDR3 is given with its conserved first and last residue. D genes are given only for firm matches. Rows give clone size only sometimes, using once, few, many, or a class for an expanded clone.

J: TRBJ2-1; D: TRBD1; size: many; V: TRBV24-1; CDR3: CATTQTGQGAKQFF; DNA: TGTGCCACCACCCAAACGGGACAGGGGGCTAAACAGTTCTTC
J: TRBJ2-7; D: NA; size: few; V: TRBV5-1; CDR3: CASKWDGSYEQYF; DNA: TGCGCCAGCAAATGGGACGGCTCCTACGAGCAGTACTTC
J: TRBJ1-1; D: NA; size: few; V: TRBV5-6; CDR3: CASGRGLNTEAFF; DNA: TGTGCCAGCGGCAGGGGTTTGAACACTGAAGCTTTCTTT
J: TRBJ2-3; D: NA; size: many; V: TRBV11-2; CDR3: CASSLGSTGTTDTQYF; DNA: TGTGCCAGCAGCTTAGGGTCGACAGGCACGACAGATACGCAGTATTTT
J: TRBJ1-1; D: NA; size: many; V: TRBV12-3/TRBV12-4; CDR3: CASGGGVNTEAFF; DNA: TGTGCCAGCGGGGGAGGGGTGAACACTGAAGCTTTCTTT
J: TRBJ1-2; D: NA; size: many; V: TRBV7-9; CDR3: CASSLEAISGYTF; DNA: TGTGCCAGCAGCTTAGAAGCCATCTCCGGCTACACCTTC
J: TRBJ1-1; D: NA; size: NA; V: TRBV12-3/TRBV12-4; CDR3: CASSRAPGRGNTEAFF; DNA: TGTGCCAGCAGCCGGGCCCCGGGAAGGGGTAACACTGAAGCTTTCTTT
J: TRBJ1-1; D: NA; size: many; V: TRBV10-3; CDR3: CAISESGRGNRAFF; DNA: TGTGCCATCAGTGAGTCGGGGAGGGGTAACCGAGCTTTCTTT
J: TRBJ2-3; D: TRBD2; size: NA; V: TRBV2; CDR3: CASSELWGGDTQYF; DNA: TGTGCCAGCAGTGAACTTTGGGGGGGAGATACGCAGTATTTT
J: TRBJ1-5; D: TRBD1; size: NA; V: TRBV6-1; CDR3: CASSESTGGHFSNQPQHF; DNA: TGTGCCAGCAGTGAAAGCACAGGGGGCCACTTTAGCAATCAGCCCCAGCATTTT
J: TRBJ2-1; D: TRBD2; size: NA; V: TRBV7-9; CDR3: CASSISGGAYSEQFF; DNA: TGTGCCAGCAGCATCAGCGGGGGAGCCTACAGTGAGCAGTTCTTC
J: TRBJ1-2; D: TRBD1; size: few; V: TRBV5-1; CDR3: CASSFTGVESYGYTF; DNA: TGCGCCAGCAGCTTTACAGGGGTGGAGAGCTATGGCTACACCTTC
J: TRBJ1-2; D: NA; size: many; V: TRBV18; CDR3: CASSPTSDNGLGYTF; DNA: TGTGCCAGCTCACCAACCTCGGACAATGGTTTGGGCTACACCTTC
J: TRBJ2-7; D: NA; size: many; V: TRBV5-4; CDR3: CASGRGPGEQYF; DNA: TGTGCAAGCGGACGGGGGCCGGGCGAGCAGTACTTC
J: TRBJ1-3; D: NA; size: few; V: TRBV4-1; CDR3: CASSRENGNTIYF; DNA: TGCGCCAGCAGTCGAGAGAATGGAAACACCATATATTTT
J: TRBJ1-2; D: NA; size: few; V: TRBV4-1; CDR3: CASSQESTGSYGYTF; DNA: TGCGCCAGCAGCCAGGAGTCCACAGGGAGCTATGGCTACACCTTC
J: TRBJ2-1; D: NA; size: many; V: TRBV7-3; CDR3: CASSPKTGAGDNEQFF; DNA: TGTGCCAGCAGCCCTAAGACGGGGGCGGGAGACAATGAGCAGTTCTTC
J: TRBJ2-1; D: NA; size: many; V: TRBV20-1; CDR3: CSARDRVLGTPYNEQFF; DNA: TGCAGTGCTAGAGACCGGGTACTCGGGACTCCCTACAATGAGCAGTTCTTC
J: TRBJ1-6; D: TRBD1; size: many; V: TRBV7-3; CDR3: CASSPGGVNSPLHF; DNA: TGTGCCAGCAGCCCAGGGGGGGTGAATTCACCCCTCCACTTT
J: TRBJ2-7; D: TRBD1; size: NA; V: TRBV20-1; CDR3: CSARIPGTGRGEQYF; DNA: TGCAGTGCTCGGATACCGGGGACAGGGAGGGGCGAGCAGTACTTC
J: TRBJ1-3; D: TRBD1; size: many; V: TRBV5-1; CDR3: CASSLWGQSSGNTIYF; DNA: TGCGCCAGCAGCTTGTGGGGACAGAGCTCTGGAAACACCATATATTTT
J: TRBJ1-4; D: TRBD1; size: few; V: TRBV28; CDR3: CASSTSGTGVEKLFF; DNA: TGTGCCAGCAGCACTTCCGGGACAGGGGTCGAAAAACTGTTTTTT
J: TRBJ2-1; D: NA; size: few; V: TRBV6-1; CDR3: CASSRIIFSSYNEQFF; DNA: TGTGCCAGCAGCCGGATAATTTTCAGCTCCTACAATGAGCAGTTCTTC
J: TRBJ2-7; D: TRBD2; size: many; V: TRBV7-2; CDR3: CASSELAGSSYEQYF; DNA: TGTGCCAGCAGCGAACTAGCGGGGAGCTCCTACGAGCAGTACTTC
J: TRBJ2-7; D: NA; size: many; V: TRBV7-2; CDR3: CASSLETGAYEQYF; DNA: TGTGCCAGCAGCTTAGAGACAGGTGCCTACGAGCAGTACTTC
J: TRBJ1-5; D: NA; size: many; V: TRBV20-1; CDR3: CSARKGSTLGQPQHF; DNA: TGCAGTGCTAGAAAGGGGTCAACCCTGGGCCAGCCCCAGCATTTT
J: TRBJ2-7; D: NA; size: NA; V: TRBV4-2; CDR3: CASSQGSARGWVYEQYF; DNA: TGTGCCAGCAGCCAAGGTTCGGCTAGAGGTTGGGTATACGAGCAGTACTTC
J: TRBJ1-4; D: NA; size: many; V: TRBV2; CDR3: CASSEPGGFEKLFF; DNA: TGTGCCAGCAGTGAACCCGGGGGGTTCGAAAAACTGTTTTTT
J: TRBJ2-1; D: NA; size: many; V: TRBV6-1; CDR3: CASRRAEPYNEQFF; DNA: TGTGCCAGCAGAAGAGCGGAACCTTACAATGAGCAGTTCTTC
J: TRBJ2-2; D: TRBD2; size: many; V: TRBV6-1; CDR3: CASSTTSGRASAGELFF; DNA: TGTGCCAGCAGTACGACTAGCGGGAGGGCCAGTGCCGGGGAGCTGTTTTTT
J: TRBJ1-1; D: NA; size: few; V: TRBV4-1; CDR3: CASSQGVEAFF; DNA: TGCGCCAGCAGCCAAGGGGTAGAAGCTTTCTTT
J: TRBJ1-6; D: TRBD1; size: many; V: TRBV20-1; CDR3: CSARMTGEGSPLHF; DNA: TGCAGTGCTAGGATGACAGGGGAGGGTTCACCCCTCCACTTT
J: TRBJ1-1; D: NA; size: many; V: TRBV7-9; CDR3: CASSLGDKRTMNTEAFF; DNA: TGTGCCAGCAGCTTAGGGGACAAGAGGACGATGAACACTGAAGCTTTCTTT
J: TRBJ1-5; D: NA; size: many; V: TRBV7-9; CDR3: CASSLDREGNQPQHF; DNA: TGTGCCAGCAGCTTAGATCGGGAGGGCAATCAGCCCCAGCATTTT
J: TRBJ2-1; D: NA; size: NA; V: TRBV4-1; CDR3: CASSLEPSSISYNEQFF; DNA: TGCGCCAGCAGCCTCGAGCCGAGTTCCATCTCCTACAATGAGCAGTTCTTC
J: TRBJ2-7; D: NA; size: many; V: TRBV5-8; CDR3: CASSFSGGGYEQYF; DNA: TGTGCCAGCAGCTTTAGCGGAGGGGGCTACGAGCAGTACTTC
J: TRBJ2-7; D: NA; size: NA; V: TRBV7-9; CDR3: CASSLEGGGHYEQYF; DNA: TGTGCCAGCAGCTTAGAAGGTGGGGGCCACTACGAGCAGTACTTC
J: TRBJ1-2; D: NA; size: many; V: TRBV6-1; CDR3: CASRRSQRLYGYTF; DNA: TGTGCCAGCAGGAGGTCACAGAGATTATATGGCTACACCTTC
J: TRBJ1-2; D: NA; size: many; V: TRBV20-1; CDR3: CSARPTGGGYTF; DNA: TGCAGTGCTAGACCCACAGGTGGCGGCTACACCTTC
J: TRBJ1-2; D: TRBD1; size: many; V: TRBV2; CDR3: CASRFGQGPLYGYTF; DNA: TGTGCCAGCAGGTTCGGACAGGGGCCCTTATATGGCTACACCTTC
J: TRBJ2-5; D: TRBD1; size: few; V: TRBV10-3; CDR3: CAIRPGTGGEETQYF; DNA: TGTGCCATCAGGCCCGGGACAGGGGGTGAAGAGACCCAGTACTTC